The TCR beta chain under discussion was sequenced for a study of T-cell reconstitution after alpha-beta-depleted transplantation in children. Study conclusions and caveats: Certain patients had high TCRbeta diversity at day 60, and it came from recipient T cells and thymic progenitors that survived. Two months or so post-transplant, alpha-beta T cells reportedly derived from several hundred expanded graft clones. A year post-transplant, T-cell counts and diversity derived mostly from newly produced T cells.

This clonotype was counted at least ten times. Its antigen is unidentified. Unique molecular identifiers featured in how the TCRbeta library was prepared. A single record per CDR3 protein comes from TCRdb applying MiXCR to the PCR reads. The sample includes 250,000 to 400,000 distinct CDR3 sequences, around 25% seen only once; the top ten take around 9.9%. The V gene's germline CDR1 is SGHRS and CDR2 YFSETQ. The CDR3 length is 17 residues. Trimming at V came to 2 bases and at J to 1 base, leaving 8 bases not matched to a gene. This specimen consisted of PBMCs, mostly from graft donor cells, obtained 180 days after TCRalphabeta/CD19-depleted stem cell transplant. This rearrangement joins TRBV5-1 to TRBJ2-5, with 10 bases aligning to TRBD2. The clonotype comes from a male patient younger than 18 who had a stem cell transplant for acute lymphoblastic leukemia, so the T cells may come from the graft donor. The CDR3 loop reads CASSLAGTSDRQETQYF. CDR3 DNA: TGCGCCAGCAGCTTAGCCGGGACTAGCGATCGCCAAGAGACCCAGTACTTC. The full variable domain, completed using reference TRBV5-1 and TRBJ2-5, is KAGVTQTPRYLIKTRGQQVTLSCSPISGHRSVSWYQQTPGQGLQFLFEYFSETQRNKGNFPGRFSGRQFSNSRSEMNVSTLELGDSALYLCASSLAGTSDRQETQYFGPGTRLLVL.